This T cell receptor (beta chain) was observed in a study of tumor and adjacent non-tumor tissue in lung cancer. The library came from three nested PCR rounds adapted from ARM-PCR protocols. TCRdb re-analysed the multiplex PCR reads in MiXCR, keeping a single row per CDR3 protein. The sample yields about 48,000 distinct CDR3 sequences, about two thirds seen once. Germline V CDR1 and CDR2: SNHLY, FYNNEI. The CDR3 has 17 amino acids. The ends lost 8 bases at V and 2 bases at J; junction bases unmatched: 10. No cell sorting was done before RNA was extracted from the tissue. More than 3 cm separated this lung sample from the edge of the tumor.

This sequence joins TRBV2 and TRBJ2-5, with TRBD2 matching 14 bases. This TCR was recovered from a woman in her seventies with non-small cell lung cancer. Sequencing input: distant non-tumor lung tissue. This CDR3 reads CASEWGTSGSPQETQYF. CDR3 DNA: TGTGCCAGCGAGTGGGGGACTAGCGGGAGCCCTCAAGAGACCCAGTACTTC.